Listed here are 32 T cell receptor beta chains from one sample, sequenced in a study of cytomegalovirus exposure and HLA in healthy donors. The PCR used 60 Vbeta and 13 Jbeta primers. TCRdb keeps only in-frame clones here, not all; method: immunoSEQ multiplex PCR. The sample records around 85,000 clones, under 80% being singletons. Sequencing was performed on PBMCs. These TCRs come from a man aged 55-75 years in good health and CMV-seronegative.

The V call is TRBV2, the J call TRBJ2-5; a weak D match, TRBD1 (5 bases). Matching the DNA end better, TRBJ2-7 makes the J call doubtful. The V gene's germline CDR1 is SNHLY and CDR2 FYNNEI. The CDR3 is made up of 14 amino acids. The CDR3 DNA reads TGTGCCAGCAGACCCGACAGAAGCTCCTACGAGCAGTACTTC. Its protein product is CASRPDRSSYEQYF.

The chain has TRBV19 and TRBJ1-1; D gene ambiguous. There are 12 residues in the CDR3. V lost 8 bases to trimming and J lost 5 bases, with 12 bases between them. Germline CDR1 is LNHDA and CDR2 is SQIVND (reference sequence). Here the CDR3 DNA reads TGTGCCAGTGGGTCCAGGCCGACTGAAGCTTTCTTT. This codes for CASGSRPTEAFF.

The chain recombines TRBV5-4 with TRBJ2-5; D unclear. CDR3 length: 14 amino acids. The V gene's germline CDR1 is SGHNT and CDR2 YYREEE (reference sequence). The V end was cut by 0 bases, the J end by 2 bases, with 8 bases between. The CDR3 region is CASSLAGQQETQYF. The CDR3 nucleotides are TGTGCCAGCAGCTTGGCGGGTCAGCAAGAGACCCAGTACTTC.

The chain's CDR3 is CASSYSLGGEYEQYF. The CDR3 DNA reads as TGTGCCAGCAGTTACTCCCTTGGCGGGGAGTACGAGCAGTACTTC. The V and J genes are TRBV6-5 and TRBJ2-7; a weak D match, TRBD2 (6 bases). There are 15 residues in the CDR3. CDR1 MNHEY and CDR2 SVGAGI come from the germline V gene. The V gene lost 0 bases and the J gene lost 4 bases, with 13 bases spanning the gap.

CDR3 protein: CASSSGSHYGYTF. The CDR3 region has the DNA TGTGCCAGCAGCTCCGGTAGTCACTATGGCTACACCTTC. The gene calls are TRBV7-9 and TRBJ1-2; the D is unclear. Trimming left V 4 bases short and J 3 bases short, with 9 bases between. Germline lookup yields CDR1 SEHNR and CDR2 FQNEAQ (reference sequence). The CDR3 totals 13 residues.

V gene TRBV9 combines with J gene TRBJ2-3; D may be TRBD2 (5 bases). The CDR3 is 15 residues long. From germline, CDR1 is SGDLS and CDR2 YYNGEE. Between the trimmed V and J ends, which lost 1 base and 3 bases, there was a span of 12 bases. CDR3 region: CASSVSERRTDTQYF. For the CDR3, the DNA is TGTGCCAGCAGCGTATCTGAGCGGAGGACAGATACGCAGTATTTT.

The J gene is TRBJ1-2, the V gene TRBV19; D is unclear. There are 14 residues in the CDR3. The V gene's germline CDR1 is LNHDA and CDR2 SQIVND (reference sequence). V lost 1 base to trimming and J lost 0 bases, with 6 bases between them. DNA of the CDR3: TGTGCCAGTAGTATAGCACAGTCTAACTATGGCTACACCTTC. It is translated as CASSIAQSNYGYTF.

V is TRBV27 and J is TRBJ1-1; weak D call: TRBD1 (5 bases). This CDR3 has 16 residues. Germline V gene data show CDR1 as MNHEY and CDR2 as SMNVEV (reference sequence). V was clipped by 6 bases and J by 5 bases, with 22 bases between them. The CDR3 nucleotides read TGTGCCAGCAGCCAGCTCAACACGGGACTCTCGACTGAAGCTTTCTTT. Translation gives CASSQLNTGLSTEAFF.

The J gene is TRBJ2-2, the V gene TRBV30, with 11 bases identical to TRBD1. CDR1 is GTSNPN, CDR2 SVGIG, per germline (reference sequence). This CDR3 region has 14 residues. V was clipped by 5 bases and J by 4 bases; unmatched bases: 3. The DNA for the CDR3 is TGTGCCTGGGGAGGACAGGGGGCCACCGGGGAGCTGTTTTTT. Its translation is CAWGGQGATGELFF.

This chain links TRBV6-5 with TRBJ2-1; the D gene is possibly TRBD1 (5 bases). This CDR3 spans 14 amino acids. Germline CDR1 and CDR2: MNHEY and SVGAGI. V was cut by 0 bases and J by 6 bases, with 9 bases left in between. This CDR3 reads CASSYSSGPNEQFF. The CDR3 nucleotides read TGTGCCAGCAGTTACTCATCAGGGCCCAATGAGCAGTTCTTC.

Here the CDR3 DNA reads TGTGCCTGGAGTGTATCAGATGTATATGGCTACACCTTC. It yields the protein CAWSVSDVYGYTF. This chain uses TRBV30 with TRBJ1-2; no clear D. The CDR3 length is 13 residues. V shed 0 bases and J shed 5 bases, with 10 bases lying between them. CDR1 and CDR2 (germline): GTSNPN, SVGIG (reference sequence).

The genes are TRBV18 and TRBJ2-2; D is uncertain. Germline V gene lookup returns CDR1 KGHSH and CDR2 LQKENI. V gave up 3 bases and J gave up 7 bases, with 12 bases separating them. The CDR3 is 14 residues long. CDR3 bases: TGTGCCAGCTCACCGCTCCTAGGTGACGGGGAGCTGTTTTTT. Its translation: CASSPLLGDGELFF.

The chain links TRBV25-1 to TRBJ2-7, with 9 positions matching TRBD1. The CDR3 sequence is 15 residues long. Germline CDR1 reads MGHDK; CDR2 reads SYGVNS. Germline trimming cut 5 bases from V and 7 bases from J; bases unmatched to any gene: 12. The CDR3 loop reads CASSIPGQGSGEQYF. The CDR3 DNA reads as TGTGCCAGCAGTATCCCGGGACAGGGATCCGGGGAGCAGTACTTC.

This clone has a handful of counts. The rearrangement joins TRBV5-1 to TRBJ1-1, with D possibly TRBD1 on 6 matching bases. The ends were cut back, 3 bases at V and 3 bases at J, with 15 bases in the middle. The germline V gene encodes CDR1 SGHRS and CDR2 YFSETQ. This CDR3 is built from 15 residues. The chain's CDR3 is CASSSTGWPYTEAFF. In nucleotides, the CDR3 is TGCGCCAGCAGCTCCACAGGGTGGCCCTACACTGAAGCTTTCTTT.

The sample holds a few counts of this clone. The chain carries TRBV6-1 and TRBJ2-4, with 8 bases aligning to TRBD1. Trimming removed 2 bases from V and 3 bases from J; junction bases left unmatched: 6. This CDR3 spans 16 amino acids. Germline values: CDR1 MNHNS, CDR2 SASEGT. CDR3 nucleotides: TGTGCCAGCAGTGAAAGACAGGGGATTGACAAAAACATTCAGTACTTC. It yields the protein CASSERQGIDKNIQYF.

The chain has TRBV14 and TRBJ1-1; 9 nucleotides match TRBD1. Germline V gives CDR1 SGHDN, CDR2 FVKESK. The length of the CDR3 is 16 residues. The J segment lost 5 bases and the V segment lost 3 bases, leaving 10 bases of the junction unmatched. This chain's CDR3 is CASSHRSGQGRTEAFF. The CDR3 nucleotides read TGTGCCAGCAGCCATCGTTCTGGACAGGGGAGGACTGAAGCTTTCTTT.

V gene TRBV6-1 combines with J gene TRBJ2-7; 15 bases are a match to TRBD2. The CDR3 extends over 16 amino acids. J gave up 2 bases and V 3 bases, and 2 bases lay outside the gene matches. CDR1 is MNHNS, CDR2 SASEGT, per germline. CDR3 sequence reads: CASSDGLAGGPYEQYF. The CDR3 coding sequence is TGTGCCAGCAGTGATGGACTAGCGGGGGGGCCCTACGAGCAGTACTTC.

The V and J genes are TRBV5-1 and TRBJ2-6; 7 nucleotides match TRBD1. Germline V gene lookup returns CDR1 SGHRS and CDR2 YFSETQ. The CDR3 is 16 residues long. After removal of 4 bases from V and 2 bases from J, the junction contained 6 bases not matched to a gene. CDR3: CASSPKDRAGANVLTF. CDR3 bases: TGCGCCAGCAGCCCGAAAGACAGGGCTGGGGCCAACGTCCTGACTTTC.

The chain uses TRBV7-9 and TRBJ1-1; 7 bases align to TRBD1. V gave up 1 base and J gave up 4 bases; unmatched junction bases: 3. The V gene's germline CDR1 is SEHNR and CDR2 FQNEAQ (reference sequence). The CDR3 runs 14 residues. The CDR3 sequence is CASSLVGTATEAFF. CDR3 in DNA: TGTGCCAGCAGCTTAGTGGGGACAGCCACTGAAGCTTTCTTT.

The chain employs TRBV2 and TRBJ2-3; 9 bases fit TRBD2. This CDR3 has 15 residues. J gave up 5 bases and V 6 bases, and 9 bases lay outside the gene matches. In germline, CDR1 is SNHLY, CDR2 FYNNEI. The CDR3 loop reads CASSRGGGALDTQYF. In nucleotides, the CDR3 is TGTGCCAGCAGCCGGGGCGGGGGGGCCTTAGATACGCAGTATTTT.

This chain links TRBV14 with TRBJ2-2; D perhaps matches TRBD2 (5 bases). Germline CDR1 SGHDN, CDR2 FVKESK. V was cut by 4 bases and J by 6 bases, with 9 bases left in between. The CDR3 contains 13 residues. The CDR3 loop is CASSRESAGELFF. The CDR3 DNA reads as TGTGCCAGCAGCCGGGAGAGTGCCGGGGAGCTGTTTTTT.

The chain joins TRBV19 to TRBJ1-2, with 9 bases lining up with TRBD1. CDR1 and CDR2 from the germline V gene are LNHDA and SQIVND (reference sequence). V was clipped by 9 bases and J by 8 bases; unmatched bases: 7. The CDR3 contains 12 residues. The CDR3 protein is CASARQGEGYTF. As DNA, the CDR3 is TGTGCCAGCGCGAGACAGGGGGAAGGCTACACCTTC.

J is TRBJ1-2 and V is TRBV5-1; the D is unclear. Between the trimmed V and J ends, which lost 6 bases and 0 bases, there was a span of 15 bases. CDR1 is SGHRS and CDR2 is YFSETQ in the germline V gene. CDR3 length equals 15 residues. DNA of the CDR3: TGCGCCAGCATGAACACGGCGGGGTCTAACTATGGCTACACCTTC. This translates into CASMNTAGSNYGYTF. The complete variable domain, with remaining parts taken from reference TRBV5-1 and TRBJ1-2, reads KAGVTQTPRYLIKTRGQQVTLSCSPISGHRSVSWYQQTPGQGLQFLFEYFSETQRNKGNFPGRFSGRQFSNSRSEMNVSTLELGDSALYLCASMNTAGSNYGYTFGSGTRLTVV.

The rearrangement joins TRBV2 to TRBJ1-5; possibly TRBD1 for D (6 bases). The CDR3 totals 15 residues. V lost 7 bases and J 3 bases, leaving 16 bases between the germline ends. Germline loops: CDR1 SNHLY, CDR2 FYNNEI. As DNA, the CDR3 is TGTGCCAGCACCCCGGACAGAGGTAACAATCAGCCCCAGCATTTT. It translates to CASTPDRGNNQPQHF. Together with reference TRBV2 and TRBJ1-5, the CDR3 gives the full variable domain: EPEVTQTPSHQVTQMGQEVILRCVPISNHLYFYWYRQILGQKVEFLVSFYNNEISEKSEIFDDQFSVERPDGSNFTLKIRSTKLEDSAMYFCASTPDRGNNQPQHFGDGTRLSIL.

V and J are TRBV30 and TRBJ1-4; a weak D match, TRBD1 (5 bases). Germline assignment: CDR1 GTSNPN and CDR2 SVGIG (reference sequence). This CDR3 is built from 15 residues. V lost 5 bases, J lost 7 bases, and 20 bases lay in between. CDR3: CAWANGGAGVEKLFF. CDR3 in DNA: TGTGCCTGGGCTAACGGCGGGGCGGGGGTTGAAAAACTGTTTTTT.

This chain connects TRBV9 to TRBJ1-1, with 8 bases that match TRBD1. This CDR3 region has 14 residues. Germline CDR1 SGDLS, CDR2 YYNGEE. The V gene end was trimmed by 7 bases and the J gene end by 5 bases; junction bases not matched to a gene: 10. DNA for the CDR3: TGTGCCAGCGGCGAAACAGGGGGAGGGACTGAAGCTTTCTTT. This translates into CASGETGGGTEAFF. The whole variable domain, filled in from reference TRBV9 and TRBJ1-1, reads DSGVTQTPKHLITATGQRVTLRCSPRSGDLSVYWYQQSLDQGLQFLIQYYNGEERAKGNILERFSAQQFPDLHSELNLSSLELGDSALYFCASGETGGGTEAFFGQGTRLTVV.

The chain uses TRBV27 and TRBJ1-2; 8 nucleotides match TRBD1. The CDR3 is 13 residues long. Germline values: CDR1 MNHEY, CDR2 SMNVEV (reference sequence). V was clipped by 5 bases and J by 8 bases; unmatched bases: 7. CDR3 DNA: TGTGCCAGCAGTCACTCGACAGGGGACGGCTACACCTTC. This translates into CASSHSTGDGYTF.

The sample holds a few counts of this clone. This chain uses TRBV4-2 with TRBJ1-1, with D unclear. CDR3 length: 13 residues. The germline V gene encodes CDR1 LGHNA and CDR2 YNFKEQ. Trimming took off 2 bases at V and 4 bases at J, with 8 bases between the two ends. The CDR3 DNA sequence: TGTGCCAGCAGCCAAATTCTCTCCACTGAAGCTTTCTTT. It specifies CASSQILSTEAFF.

CDR3 region: CASSQDFSGGAETQYF. The CDR3 DNA sequence: TGTGCCAGCAGCCAAGATTTTAGCGGGGGGGCCGAGACCCAGTACTTC. The chain recombines TRBV4-2 with TRBJ2-5, with TRBD2 identical over 11 bases. Germline CDR1 and CDR2: LGHNA and YNFKEQ. The CDR3 runs 16 residues. The V and J ends lost 0 bases and 5 bases, in that order; junction bases with no gene match: 5.

J is TRBJ1-5 and V is TRBV6-1; perhaps TRBD1 as D (6 bases). V was cut by 7 bases and J by 7 bases, with 14 bases left in between. This CDR3 comprises 13 residues. CDR1 is MNHNS, CDR2 SASEGT, per germline. The CDR3 sequence: CASTHREGQPQHF. The CDR3 DNA is TGTGCCAGCACCCACAGGGAAGGGCAGCCCCAGCATTTT.

V is TRBV4-1 and J is TRBJ2-2, with D unclear. V was trimmed by 4 bases and J by 1 base, leaving 4 bases between them. Per the germline V gene, CDR1 is MGHRA and CDR2 is YSYEKL. This CDR3 contains 13 residues. This CDR3 is CASSLLNTGELFF. The CDR3 region has the DNA TGCGCCAGCAGCCTCCTGAACACCGGGGAGCTGTTTTTT.

The chain has TRBV6-5 and TRBJ1-2; D might be TRBD1 (5 bases). Per the germline V gene, CDR1 is MNHEY and CDR2 is SVGAGI. The CDR3 has 11 amino acids. The V end lost 8 bases, the J end lost 8 bases, and 12 bases lay between the germline ends. CDR3 DNA: TGTGCCAGCGGACGTGGGGGGGGCTACACCTTC. It yields the protein CASGRGGGYTF.